This entry is about one T cell receptor (beta chain). The authors reverse transcribed all of the isolated RNA, so sequencing captured expressed TCRB transcripts. This table comes from immunoSEQ multiplex PCR, and its TCRdb copy is limited to in-frame clones, with some not included. This table holds roughly 370,000 clones, roughly 13% found once. These data come from a study of beta chain features in type 1 diabetes. The CDR3 has 14 amino acids. Trimming took 2 bases from V and 4 from J; bases not matched to a gene: 2. CDR1 LGHNA and CDR2 YNFKEQ come from the germline V gene. The chain links TRBV4-2 to TRBJ2-3; TRBD2 aligns across 8 bases. The receptor was isolated from a young man in good health. Sequencing was performed on naive CD4+ T cells from blood. The CDR3 nucleotides read TGTGCCAGCAGCCAAACCGGGGGGGCAGATACGCAGTATTTT. Its protein is CASSQTGGADTQYF.